This T cell receptor beta chain derives from a study of PD-L1 blockade in urothelial cancer. At the level of the study: Males with bladder-origin urothelial cancer made up about 90% of the roughly 29 patients. Overall study findings and caveats: At the 3-week point, tumor-associated blood clones expanded more in durable-benefit patients.

Time point defined: pretreatment peripheral blood. Patient sample counts ranged from 1 to 8, pretreatment and on-treatment. This table comes from immunoSEQ multiplex PCR, and its TCRdb copy is limited to in-frame clones, with some not included. The table has about 43,000 clones, 65% to 85% seen once; the top ten hold roughly 17%. The ends were cut back, 0 bases at V and 0 bases at J, with 12 bases in the middle. Germline V gene data show CDR1 as GTSNPN and CDR2 as SVGIG (reference sequence). The CDR3 spans 16 residues. With respect to this clone: Its antigen is undetermined.

The chain employs TRBV30 and TRBJ2-4; TRBD2 is a possible D gene (6 bases). Sequencing used PBMCs, obtained around atezolizumab (anti-PD-L1) treatment. This clonotype was obtained from a man in his sixties with urothelial cancer. Here the CDR3 DNA reads TGTGCCTGGAGTGTACGGGGCGGGGTAGCCAAAAACATTCAGTACTTC. This sequence encodes CAWSVRGGVAKNIQYF. Based on the CDR3 plus reference TRBV30 and TRBJ2-4, the full variable domain is SQTIHQWPATLVQPVGSPLSLECTVEGTSNPNLYWYRQAAGRGLQLLFYSVGIGQISSEVPQNLSASRPQDRQFILSSKKLLLSDSGFYLCAWSVRGGVAKNIQYFGAGTRLSVL.